These 21 T cell receptor beta chains originate from one sample sequenced in a study of blood T cell repertoires in COVID-19. Measured with immunoSEQ multiplex PCR; TCRdb has only the in-frame clones, and not every one. Of more than 350,000 clones listed, around 87% are singletons. The sequenced sample consisted of peripheral blood. These receptors all come from a woman under 40 with COVID-19, enrolled during active disease.

The CDR3 region is CASSLGSGSANEQFF. In nucleotides, the CDR3 is TGTGCCAGCAGCCTCGGGAGCGGGAGTGCCAATGAGCAGTTCTTC. This chain connects TRBV6-4 to TRBJ2-1; 8 bases fit TRBD2. Germline V gene sequence: CDR1 MRHNA, CDR2 SNTAGT. V lost 6 bases to trimming and J lost 6 bases; unmatched junction nucleotides: 10. The CDR3 sequence is 15 residues long.

The gene calls are TRBV5-6 and TRBJ2-6; 10 positions agree with TRBD1. V dropped 4 bases and J dropped 6; count of bases not matched to a gene: 4. CDR1 is SGHDT and CDR2 is YYEEEE in the germline V gene. CDR3 size: 15 residues. DNA for the CDR3: TGTGCCAGCAGCCCGGGACAGGGGATGGCCAACGTCCTGACTTTC. This translates into CASSPGQGMANVLTF.

The gene calls are TRBV27 and TRBJ2-1; TRBD2 aligns across 8 bases. The germline V gene has CDR1 MNHEY and CDR2 SMNVEV (reference sequence). CDR3 length equals 15 residues. V shed 6 bases and J 7 bases; nucleotides not matched to a gene: 11. In nucleotides, the CDR3 is TGTGCCAGCAGCCAAAGGGCGGGAGGACCGAATGAGCAGTTCTTC. Its protein is CASSQRAGGPNEQFF.

Here the CDR3 reads CASSTSQSVHGYTF. The CDR3 nucleotides read TGTGCCAGTAGTACCTCGCAAAGCGTGCATGGCTACACCTTC. This sequence joins TRBV19 and TRBJ1-2; no firm D call. CDR3 length: 14 amino acids. V was trimmed by 4 bases and J by 6 bases, leaving 15 bases between them. Germline V CDR1 and CDR2: LNHDA, SQIVND (reference sequence).

The chain uses TRBV30 and TRBJ2-5, with 8 bases lining up with TRBD2. V was clipped by 0 bases and J by 1 base; unmatched bases: 4. The CDR3 runs to 15 residues. Germline lookup yields CDR1 GTSNPN and CDR2 SVGIG (reference sequence). The CDR3 DNA follows: TGTGCCTGGAGTGTCTACGGGAGGGCCCAAGAGACCCAGTACTTC. It translates to CAWSVYGRAQETQYF.

The chain recombines TRBV30 with TRBJ2-1, with D perhaps TRBD2 (6 bases). This CDR3 is built from 14 residues. Trimming left V 2 bases short and J 7 bases short, with 15 bases between. Germline V gene data show CDR1 as GTSNPN and CDR2 as SVGIG (reference sequence). The CDR3, as DNA: TGTGCCTGGAGTCTCGGGGGAGCTAATAATGAGCAGTTCTTC. Its protein is CAWSLGGANNEQFF.

This clone was picked up one time. The CDR3 loop is CAWTGQGRFLEAFF. CDR3 nucleotide sequence: TGTGCCTGGACAGGACAGGGAAGGTTTCTTGAAGCTTTCTTT. The gene calls are TRBV30 and TRBJ1-1; 8 bases agree with TRBD1. CDR1 GTSNPN and CDR2 SVGIG come from the germline V gene (reference sequence). J was trimmed by 7 bases and V by 4 bases; bases with no gene match: 11. CDR3 length: 14 amino acids. The full variable domain, with the rest looked up from reference TRBV30 and TRBJ1-1, is SQTIHQWPATLVQPVGSPLSLECTVEGTSNPNLYWYRQAAGRGLQLLFYSVGIGQISSEVPQNLSASRPQDRQFILSSKKLLLSDSGFYLCAWTGQGRFLEAFFGQGTRLTVV.

This clone came up once. CDR3 region: CASSQDSGSNQPQHF. The CDR3 region has the DNA TGCGCCAGCAGCCAAGACTCAGGGTCCAATCAGCCCCAGCATTTT. The chain uses TRBV4-1 and TRBJ1-5; D possibly corresponds to TRBD1 (5 bases). V gave up 0 bases and J gave up 3 bases, with 9 bases separating them. Per the germline V gene, CDR1 is MGHRA and CDR2 is YSYEKL. The CDR3 spans 15 residues.

The chain couples TRBV3-1 (or the pseudogene TRBV3-2) to TRBJ1-4, with D tentatively TRBD1 (5 bases). In germline, CDR1 is LGHDT, CDR2 YNNKEL (reference sequence). The ends were cut back, 1 base at V and 6 bases at J, with 12 bases in the middle. The CDR3 consists of 15 residues. CDR3 in DNA: TGTGCCAGCAGCCAAGCAGGGCGTGCGTATGAAAAACTGTTTTTT. Translating gives CASSQAGRAYEKLFF.

The J gene is TRBJ2-2, the V gene TRBV7-8; 9 nucleotides match TRBD2. Germline V gives CDR1 SGHVS, CDR2 FQNEAQ. The CDR3 is made up of 15 amino acids. J lost 7 bases, V lost 5 bases, and 8 bases had no gene match. In DNA, the CDR3 is TGTGCCAGCAGCGCAATAGCGGGAGCGGGCGGGGAGCTGTTTTTT. Encoded protein: CASSAIAGAGGELFF. Full variable domain (missing parts from reference TRBV7-8 and TRBJ2-2): GAGVSQSPRYKVAKRGQDVALRCDPISGHVSLFWYQQALGQGPEFLTYFQNEAQLDKSGLPSDRFFAERPEGSVSTLKIQRTQQEDSAVYLCASSAIAGAGGELFFGEGSRLTVL.

CDR3 in amino acids: CASSPTNQGAFGYTF. The CDR3 coding sequence is TGTGCCAGCTCACCAACGAATCAGGGGGCGTTTGGCTACACCTTC. The V call is TRBV18, the J call TRBJ1-2; 8 nucleotides match TRBD1. V was clipped by 2 bases and J by 7 bases; unmatched bases: 9. Germline assignment: CDR1 KGHSH and CDR2 LQKENI. The CDR3 extends over 15 amino acids.

The V call is TRBV7-2, the J call TRBJ2-7, with 10 bases identical to TRBD1. The trim removed 5 bases at V and 2 bases at J, leaving 6 bases unmatched. This CDR3 is 15 amino acids long. Germline V lookup: CDR1 SGHTA, CDR2 FQGNSA. For the CDR3, the DNA is TGTGCCAGCAGCAAGGATGGGACAGGGGCCTACGAGCAGTACTTC. Translated: CASSKDGTGAYEQYF. The entire variable domain, with the rest obtained from reference TRBV7-2 and TRBJ2-7, is as follows: GAGVSQSPSNKVTEKGKDVELRCDPISGHTALYWYRQSLGQGLEFLIYFQGNSAPDKSGLPSDRFSAERTGGSVSTLTIQRTQQEDSAVYLCASSKDGTGAYEQYFGPGTRLTVT.

V gene TRBV3-1 (or the pseudogene TRBV3-2) combines with J gene TRBJ2-7, with 10 bases fitting TRBD2. CDR1 LGHDT and CDR2 YNNKEL come from the germline V gene (reference sequence). The CDR3 sequence is 14 residues long. Germline trimming cut 4 bases from V and 2 bases from J; bases unmatched to any gene: 2. CDR3: CASSPSGRTYEQYF. The CDR3 bases are TGTGCCAGCAGCCCTAGCGGGAGAACCTACGAGCAGTACTTC.

This clone was detected only once. The V and J genes are TRBV9 and TRBJ1-3; D call uncertain. The CDR3 is made up of 14 amino acids. Trimming removed 0 bases from V and 5 bases from J, with 9 bases in between. Germline assignment: CDR1 SGDLS and CDR2 YYNGEE. The CDR3 spells CASSVDPGRNTIYF. The CDR3 nucleotides read TGTGCCAGCAGCGTAGACCCAGGTAGAAACACCATATATTTT. The full variable domain, rest sourced from reference TRBV9 and TRBJ1-3, is DSGVTQTPKHLITATGQRVTLRCSPRSGDLSVYWYQQSLDQGLQFLIQYYNGEERAKGNILERFSAQQFPDLHSELNLSSLELGDSALYFCASSVDPGRNTIYFGEGSWLTVV.

The chain has TRBV5-1 and TRBJ2-7; weak D call: TRBD2 (6 bases). There are 15 residues in the CDR3. In germline, CDR1 is SGHRS, CDR2 YFSETQ. The V and J ends lost 0 bases and 2 bases respectively, with 12 bases between them. Here the CDR3 DNA reads TGCGCCAGCAGCTTGGGACCCGGGACTCCCTACGAGCAGTACTTC. Amino acids: CASSLGPGTPYEQYF.

A single count supports this clone. CDR3 DNA sequence: TGTGCCACCAGCAGAGATGTACTAGCGGGACGAGCCAATGAGCAGTTCTTC. Translating it yields CATSRDVLAGRANEQFF. V is TRBV15 and J is TRBJ2-1; 10 bases are a match to TRBD2. V shed 0 bases, J shed 6 bases, and the junction held 8 bases outside the gene matches. The CDR3 loop spans 17 amino acids. Germline V gene data show CDR1 as LNHNV and CDR2 as YYDKDF (reference sequence).

This chain links TRBV7-3 with TRBJ2-1, with TRBD2 matching over 14 bases. CDR3 length equals 15 residues. Germline V gives CDR1 SGHTA, CDR2 FQGTGA. The junction had 3 bases not matched to a gene; V was cut back by 4 bases and J by 7 bases. In nucleotides, the CDR3 is TGTGCCAGCAGCTCTGGACTAGCGGGAGGAAATGAGCAGTTCTTC. Its translation is CASSSGLAGGNEQFF.

The genes are TRBV19 and TRBJ2-7, with D tentatively TRBD2 (6 bases). Germline-derived CDR1 and CDR2 are LNHDA and SQIVND (reference sequence). The CDR3 is 14 residues long. V was cut by 5 bases and J by 3 bases, with 14 bases left in between. The CDR3 DNA follows: TGTGCCAGTAGTGCGGATGGGGGGAACTACGAGCAGTACTTC. It specifies CASSADGGNYEQYF.

V gene TRBV4-1 combines with J gene TRBJ1-2; the match to TRBD1 covers 8 bases. From germline, CDR1 is MGHRA and CDR2 YSYEKL. The trim removed 4 bases at V and 14 bases at J, leaving 15 bases unmatched. The CDR3 spans 14 residues. Here the CDR3 reads CASSPRTGNSVGTF. The CDR3 DNA reads as TGCGCCAGCAGCCCTAGGACAGGGAACTCTGTCGGAACCTTC.

The CDR3 DNA sequence: TGTGCCAGCAGCGGGGACGGCCCGGGACTAGCGGGATTAGCACAAGAGACCCAGTACTTC. This codes for CASSGDGPGLAGLAQETQYF. The genes are TRBV21-1 and TRBJ2-5; the tabulated D call, TRBD2, remains unverified against the DNA. TRBV21-1 is described as a pseudogene. The CDR3 extends over 20 amino acids.

In its sample, this clone was seen a few times. The rearrangement links TRBV2 to TRBJ1-4; 7 nucleotides agree with TRBD1. The CDR3 has 15 amino acids. The V gene's germline CDR1 is SNHLY and CDR2 FYNNEI. Trimming removed 6 bases from V and 2 bases from J; junction bases left unmatched: 6. The CDR3 protein is CASRLTGATNEKLFF. CDR3 DNA sequence: TGTGCCAGCAGACTTACAGGGGCCACTAATGAAAAACTGTTTTTT.